This record covers a single T cell receptor (beta chain). The data are from a study of blood T cell repertoires in COVID-19. Germline-derived CDR1 and CDR2 are SGDLS and YYNGEE. The V end was cut by 3 bases, the J end by 4 bases, with 19 bases between. The CDR3 spans 16 residues. Clones were sequenced by immunoSEQ multiplex PCR, and TCRdb holds only the in-frame ones, with some missing. The sample has around 230,000 clones, 75% to 90% seen once. This chain connects TRBV9 to TRBJ2-5; maybe TRBD1 (6 bases). The TCR comes from a woman aged 55-69 years with active or convalescent COVID-19. Sequenced: peripheral blood. As DNA, the CDR3 is TGTGCCAGCAGCGCGTGGCCATCCTCCAGGGGAGAGACCCAGTACTTC. Protein sequence: CASSAWPSSRGETQYF.